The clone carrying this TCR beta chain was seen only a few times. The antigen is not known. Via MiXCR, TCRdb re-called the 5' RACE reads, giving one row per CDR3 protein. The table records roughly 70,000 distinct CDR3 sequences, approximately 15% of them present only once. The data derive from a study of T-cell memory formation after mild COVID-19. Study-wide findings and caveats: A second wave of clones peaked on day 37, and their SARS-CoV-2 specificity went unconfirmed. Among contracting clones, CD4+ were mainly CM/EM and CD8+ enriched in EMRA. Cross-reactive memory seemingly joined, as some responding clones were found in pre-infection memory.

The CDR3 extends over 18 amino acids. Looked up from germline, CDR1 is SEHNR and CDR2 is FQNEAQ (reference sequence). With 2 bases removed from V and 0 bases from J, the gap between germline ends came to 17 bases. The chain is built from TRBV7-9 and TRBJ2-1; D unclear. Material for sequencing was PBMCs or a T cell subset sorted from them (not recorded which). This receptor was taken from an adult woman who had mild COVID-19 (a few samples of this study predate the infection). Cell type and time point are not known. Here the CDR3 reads CASSLLQTWVGSYNEQFF. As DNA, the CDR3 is TGTGCCAGCAGCTTACTCCAGACTTGGGTGGGCTCCTACAATGAGCAGTTCTTC.